The entry below gives a single T cell receptor (beta chain) sequence along with its context. Its antigen is unidentified. Between the trimmed V and J ends, which lost 0 bases and 4 bases, there was a span of 15 bases. The CDR3 consists of 16 residues. From germline, CDR1 is SGHTA and CDR2 FQGNSA. cDNA libraries for TCR beta contained unique molecular identifiers. TCRdb fed the PCR reads into MiXCR, producing one record per CDR3 protein. In the table there are 750,000 to 950,000 distinct CDR3 sequences, under 70% of which are singletons. The data were obtained in a study of post-analysis software for immune sequencing data. Overall study results and limits: Higher frequency in patients than in controls was seen for about five TRBV segments, with TRBV5-6, TRBV5-1 and TRBV20-1 among them.

The chain joins TRBV7-2 to TRBJ2-5, with D unclear. The receptor's source is a girl between 5 and 17 years old with multiple sclerosis. The source material was blood. For the CDR3, the DNA is TGTGCCAGCAGCTTAGCGGTACAGAGTGGGTTAGAGACCCAGTACTTC. It yields the protein CASSLAVQSGLETQYF.